These 9 T cell receptor beta chains were sequenced from one sample in a study of read filtering for tumor transcriptome and immune sequencing. From about 0.4 ug of RNA, a library with molecular barcoded alpha/delta and beta/gamma adaptors was made. TCRdb processed the reads anew with MiXCR; each CDR3 protein has one entry. The data hold more than 100,000 distinct CDR3 sequences, with over 10% observed a single time. The specimen was a population of CD138-negative cells sorted from bone marrow. The receptor source for this set is a donor over 35 with multiple myeloma.

This clonotype was detected many times. The DNA for the CDR3 is TGTGCCAGCAGCTTAGCGAGGGTACAGATGAACACTGAAGCTTTCTTT. Its protein product is CASSLARVQMNTEAFF. The chain combines TRBV7-6 with TRBJ1-1; D is undetermined. This CDR3 has 16 amino acids. Trimming took 0 bases from V and 0 from J, leaving 11 bases between them. The germline CDR1 and CDR2 sequences are SGHVS and FNYEAQ. Complete variable domain (other parts from reference TRBV7-6 and TRBJ1-1): GAGVSQSPRYKVTKRGQDVALRCDPISGHVSLYWYRQALGQGPEFLTYFNYEAQQDKSGLPNDRFSAERPEGSISTLTIQRTEQRDSAMYRCASSLARVQMNTEAFFGQGTRLTVV.

This clonotype was counted at least ten times. This sequence joins TRBV5-1 and TRBJ1-2, with D possibly matching TRBD1 (5 bases). The CDR3 totals 15 residues. With 4 bases removed from V and 0 bases from J, the gap between germline ends came to 13 bases. Germline V CDR1 and CDR2: SGHRS, YFSETQ. CDR3 coding DNA: TGCGCCAGCAGCAACCTGGGACCGACTAACTATGGCTACACCTTC. Encoded protein: CASSNLGPTNYGYTF.

Concerning this clonotype: This clone may be a read error of a much larger clone one base away. This sequence joins TRBV7-2 and TRBJ2-2; no reliable D call. Germline values: CDR1 SGHTA, CDR2 FQGNSA. The CDR3 is made up of 13 amino acids. V lost 3 bases and J lost 6, with 8 bases in between. The CDR3 DNA reads as TGTACCAGCAGCTTGTTTATACCCGGGGAGCTGTTTTTT. Amino acid sequence: CTSSLFIPGELFF.

This clonotype appeared many times. The V gene is TRBV7-2, the J gene TRBJ1-1, with 7 bases matching TRBD1. CDR3 length: 14 residues. The germline gives CDR1 SGHTA, CDR2 FQGNSA. After removal of 4 bases from V and 1 base from J, the junction contained 3 bases not matched to a gene. The CDR3 region has the DNA TGTGCCAGCAGCTGGACAGGTACGAACACTGAAGCTTTCTTT. Translating it yields CASSWTGTNTEAFF.

This clonotype was seen at least ten times. The V gene is TRBV20-1, the J gene TRBJ2-1; 10 nucleotides match TRBD2. The CDR3 runs 14 residues. Looked up from germline, CDR1 is DFQATT and CDR2 is SNEGSKA (reference sequence). V trimming: 3 bases; J trimming: 8 bases; junction bases outside the gene matches: 7. CDR3 protein: CSASPSGRADEQFF. Here the CDR3 DNA reads TGCAGTGCTAGTCCCAGCGGGAGGGCCGATGAGCAGTTCTTC.

Comments on this clonotype: Being one base from a much bigger clone, this may be a read error. The chain employs TRBV3-1 and TRBJ2-5, with 15 bases matching TRBD2. CDR3 length: 16 residues. V was pared by 4 bases and J by 7 bases, with 7 bases of the junction left unmatched. Germline CDR1 and CDR2: LGHDT and YNNKEL (reference sequence). The CDR3 coding sequence is TGTGCCAGCAGCCTTAGGACTAGCGGGGGGGCTGGGACCCAGTACTTC. Translated: CASSLRTSGGAGTQYF.

This chain uses TRBV3-1 with TRBJ1-1; D is unresolved. Per germline, CDR1 LGHDT and CDR2 YNNKEL (reference sequence). This CDR3 comprises 14 residues. V shed 1 base and J shed 1 base, with 7 bases lying between them. The CDR3 DNA follows: TGTGCCAGCAGCCAAGGAAGCAGGAACACTGAAGCTTTCTTT. Its translation is CASSQGSRNTEAFF.

This clonotype has at least ten counts. The chain is built from TRBV7-2 and TRBJ2-1, with 10 bases that match TRBD2. CDR3 size: 15 residues. CDR1 is SGHTA and CDR2 is FQGNSA in the germline V gene. J was trimmed by 9 bases and V by 4 bases; bases with no gene match: 9. For the CDR3, the DNA is TGTGCCAGCAGCTCCGGGCTAGCGGGAGAGGGTGAGCAGTTCTTC. This codes for CASSSGLAGEGEQFF. Full variable domain (outside the CDR3, taken from reference TRBV7-2 and TRBJ2-1): GAGVSQSPSNKVTEKGKDVELRCDPISGHTALYWYRQSLGQGLEFLIYFQGNSAPDKSGLPSDRFSAERTGGSVSTLTIQRTQQEDSAVYLCASSSGLAGEGEQFFGPGTRLTVL.

Of note for this clonotype: A much larger clone lies one base from this, so it may be a read error. The V call is TRBV9, the J call TRBJ2-1; D remains ambiguous. This CDR3 spans 14 amino acids. Germline V CDR1 and CDR2: SGDLS, YYNGEE. V lost 0 bases, J lost 12 bases, and 16 bases lay in between. The CDR3 DNA follows: TGTGCCAGCAGCGTAGGACAACGAGGCGGTGTGCAGTTCTTC. Its translation is CASSVGQRGGVQFF.